The source of this T cell receptor beta chain is a study of blood T cells in healthy people across ages. Turning to the study itself: With template switching, about one barcoded beta molecule was captured per two T cells. Points from the study as a whole: Strong correlation linked observed beta diversity and percent naive T cells. Unknown CMV status may confound age-related changes in expanded clones.

A second PCR, run for about 7 to 11 cycles, used a sample-barcoded 5' primer plus a J-beta primer mix. Each cDNA molecule received a tag from a template-switch adaptor that had 12 random nucleotides. TCRdb itself ran the 5' RACE reads through MiXCR, one entry per CDR3 protein. The sample holds about 670,000 distinct CDR3 sequences, 35% to 50% seen once. V lost 5 bases to trimming and J lost 5 bases; unmatched junction nucleotides: 8. CDR3 size: 14 residues. Germline CDR1 reads SEHNR; CDR2 reads FQNEAQ (reference sequence). For this clonotype: The antigen remains unidentified.

This clonotype originated in a man older than 75 in good health. This chain links TRBV7-9 with TRBJ2-7; 8 bases match TRBD1. Sample: blood. CDR3 region: CASSLDRVTHEQYF. The CDR3 DNA reads TGTGCCAGCAGCCTGGACAGGGTGACGCACGAGCAGTACTTC.